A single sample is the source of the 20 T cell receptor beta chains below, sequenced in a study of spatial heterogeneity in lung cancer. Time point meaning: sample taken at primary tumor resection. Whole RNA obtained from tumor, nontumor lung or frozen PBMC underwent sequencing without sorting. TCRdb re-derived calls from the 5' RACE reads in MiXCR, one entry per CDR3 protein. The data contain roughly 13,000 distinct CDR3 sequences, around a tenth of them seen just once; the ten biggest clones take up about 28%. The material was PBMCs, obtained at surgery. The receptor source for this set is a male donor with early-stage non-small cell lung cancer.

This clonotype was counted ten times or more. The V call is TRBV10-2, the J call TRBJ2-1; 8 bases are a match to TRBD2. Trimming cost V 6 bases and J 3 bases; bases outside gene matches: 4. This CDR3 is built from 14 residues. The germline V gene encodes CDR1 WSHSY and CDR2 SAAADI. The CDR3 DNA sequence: TGCGCCAGCAGCGTTAGCGGGAACTACAATGAGCAGTTCTTC. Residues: CASSVSGNYNEQFF.

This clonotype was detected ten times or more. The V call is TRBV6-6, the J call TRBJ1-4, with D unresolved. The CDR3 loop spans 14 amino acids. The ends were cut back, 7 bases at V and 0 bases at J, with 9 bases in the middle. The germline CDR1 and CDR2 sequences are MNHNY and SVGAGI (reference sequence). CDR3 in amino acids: CASNRRSTNEKLFF. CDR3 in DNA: TGTGCCAGCAACAGACGGTCAACTAATGAAAAACTGTTTTTT.

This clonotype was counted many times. CDR3 in amino acids: CASSPDIVGPQHF. The CDR3 DNA follows: TGTGCCAGCAGCCCGGACATAGTGGGGCCCCAGCATTTT. The chain uses TRBV7-9 and TRBJ1-5, with TRBD1 as a possible D gene (5 bases). The V and J ends lost 5 bases and 9 bases respectively, with 14 bases between them. From germline, CDR1 is SEHNR and CDR2 FQNEAQ (reference sequence). This CDR3 region has 13 residues.

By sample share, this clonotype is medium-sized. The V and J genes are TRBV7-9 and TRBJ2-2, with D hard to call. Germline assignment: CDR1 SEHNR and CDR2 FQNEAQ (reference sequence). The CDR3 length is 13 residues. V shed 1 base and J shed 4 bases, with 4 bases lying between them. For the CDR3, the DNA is TGTGCCAGCAGCTTAGTCCCCACCGGGGAGCTGTTTTTT. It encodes CASSLVPTGELFF.

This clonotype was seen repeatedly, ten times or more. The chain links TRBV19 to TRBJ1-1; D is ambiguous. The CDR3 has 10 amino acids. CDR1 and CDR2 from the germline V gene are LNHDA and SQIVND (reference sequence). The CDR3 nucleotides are TGTGCTACAATCGGAGTAGAAGCTTTCTTT. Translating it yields CATIGVEAFF.

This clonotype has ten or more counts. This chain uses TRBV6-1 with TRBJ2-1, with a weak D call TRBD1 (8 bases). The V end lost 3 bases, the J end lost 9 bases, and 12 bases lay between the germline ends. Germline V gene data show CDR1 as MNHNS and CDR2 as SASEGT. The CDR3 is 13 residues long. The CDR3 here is CASSETGEGEQFF. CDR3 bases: TGTGCCAGCAGTGAGACAGGGGAGGGTGAGCAGTTCTTC.

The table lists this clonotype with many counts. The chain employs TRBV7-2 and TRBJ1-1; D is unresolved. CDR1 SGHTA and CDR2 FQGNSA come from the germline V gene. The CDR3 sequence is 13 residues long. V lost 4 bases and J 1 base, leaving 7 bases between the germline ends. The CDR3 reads CASSWSGNTEAFF. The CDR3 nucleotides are TGTGCCAGCAGCTGGTCAGGGAACACTGAAGCTTTCTTT. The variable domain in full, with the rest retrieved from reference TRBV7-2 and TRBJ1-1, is GAGVSQSPSNKVTEKGKDVELRCDPISGHTALYWYRQSLGQGLEFLIYFQGNSAPDKSGLPSDRFSAERTGGSVSTLTIQRTQQEDSAVYLCASSWSGNTEAFFGQGTRLTVV.

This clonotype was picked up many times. In DNA, the CDR3 is TGTGCCACCAGTGATCGGGAAGCTCGGGAGCAGTACTTC. The encoded protein is CATSDREAREQYF. The genes are TRBV24-1 and TRBJ2-7; TRBD2 might be the D (5 bases). The germline gives CDR1 KGHDR, CDR2 SFDVKD. The CDR3 is 13 residues long. Trimming removed 3 bases from V and 7 bases from J, with 12 bases in between.

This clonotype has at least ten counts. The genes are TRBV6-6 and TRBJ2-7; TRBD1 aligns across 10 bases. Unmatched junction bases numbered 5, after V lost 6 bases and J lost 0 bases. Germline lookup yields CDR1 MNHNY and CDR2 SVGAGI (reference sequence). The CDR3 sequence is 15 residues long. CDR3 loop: CASRDRGLISYEQYF. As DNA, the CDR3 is TGTGCCAGCAGAGACAGGGGGCTGATCTCCTACGAGCAGTACTTC.

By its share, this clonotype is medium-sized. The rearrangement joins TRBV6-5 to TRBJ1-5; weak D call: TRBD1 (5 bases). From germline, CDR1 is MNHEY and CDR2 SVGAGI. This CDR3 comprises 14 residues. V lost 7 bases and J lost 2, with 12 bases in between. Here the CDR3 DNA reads TGTGCCAGCATGTCAGGGAAGGGCAATCAGCCCCAGCATTTT. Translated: CASMSGKGNQPQHF.

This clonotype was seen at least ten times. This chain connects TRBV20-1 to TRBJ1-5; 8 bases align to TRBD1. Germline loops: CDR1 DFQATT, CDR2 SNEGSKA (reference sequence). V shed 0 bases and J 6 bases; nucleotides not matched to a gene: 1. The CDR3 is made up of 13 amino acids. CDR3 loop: CSAREQGAQPQHF. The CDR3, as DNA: TGCAGTGCTAGAGAGCAGGGGGCTCAGCCCCAGCATTTT.

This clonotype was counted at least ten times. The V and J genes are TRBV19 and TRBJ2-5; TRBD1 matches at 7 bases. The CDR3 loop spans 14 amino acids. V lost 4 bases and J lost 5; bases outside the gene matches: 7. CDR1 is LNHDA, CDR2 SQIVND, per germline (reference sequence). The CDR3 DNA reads TGTGCCAGTAGTACTCGACAGGGTTCCGAGACCCAGTACTTC. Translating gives CASSTRQGSETQYF.

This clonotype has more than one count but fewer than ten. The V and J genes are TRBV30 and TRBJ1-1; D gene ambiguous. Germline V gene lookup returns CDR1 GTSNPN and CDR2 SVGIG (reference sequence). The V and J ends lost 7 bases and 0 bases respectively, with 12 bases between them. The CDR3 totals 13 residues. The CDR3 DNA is TGTGCCTTTGCCGGGGATATGAACACTGAAGCTTTCTTT. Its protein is CAFAGDMNTEAFF.

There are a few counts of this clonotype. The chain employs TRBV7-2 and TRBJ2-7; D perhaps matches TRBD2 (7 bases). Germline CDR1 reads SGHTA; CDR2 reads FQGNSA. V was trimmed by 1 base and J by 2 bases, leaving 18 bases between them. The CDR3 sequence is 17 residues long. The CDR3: CASSLDLGGTLTYEQYF. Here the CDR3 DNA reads TGTGCCAGCAGCTTAGATTTGGGAGGGACACTAACCTACGAGCAGTACTTC.

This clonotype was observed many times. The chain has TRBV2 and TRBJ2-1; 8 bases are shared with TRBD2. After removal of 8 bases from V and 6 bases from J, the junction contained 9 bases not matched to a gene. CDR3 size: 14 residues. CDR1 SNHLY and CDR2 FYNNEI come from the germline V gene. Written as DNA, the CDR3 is TGTGCCAGCGGTAAAGCGGGAGTGGCCAATGAGCAGTTCTTC. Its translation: CASGKAGVANEQFF. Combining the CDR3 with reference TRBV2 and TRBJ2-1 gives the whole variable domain EPEVTQTPSHQVTQMGQEVILRCVPISNHLYFYWYRQILGQKVEFLVSFYNNEISEKSEIFDDQFSVERPDGSNFTLKIRSTKLEDSAMYFCASGKAGVANEQFFGPGTRLTVL.

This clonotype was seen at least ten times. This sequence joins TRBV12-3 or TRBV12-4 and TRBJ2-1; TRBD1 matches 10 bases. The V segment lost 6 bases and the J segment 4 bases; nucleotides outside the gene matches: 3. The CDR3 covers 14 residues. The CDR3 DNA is TGTGCCAGCAGATCGGGACAGGGGTACAATGAGCAGTTCTTC. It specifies CASRSGQGYNEQFF.

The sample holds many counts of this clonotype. The CDR3 bases are TGTGCCAGCAGCCCCGGGACAGGGCCCTACAATGAGCAGTTCTTC. Translation gives CASSPGTGPYNEQFF. This chain joins TRBV28 and TRBJ2-1, with 9 bases matching TRBD1. The V gene's germline CDR1 is MDHEN and CDR2 SYDVKM. After removal of 6 bases from V and 2 bases from J, the junction contained 5 bases not matched to a gene. The CDR3 runs 15 residues.

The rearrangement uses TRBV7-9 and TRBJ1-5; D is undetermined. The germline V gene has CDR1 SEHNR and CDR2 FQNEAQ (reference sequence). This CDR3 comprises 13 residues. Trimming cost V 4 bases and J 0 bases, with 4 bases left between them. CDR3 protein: CASSSDSNQPQHF. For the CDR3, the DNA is TGTGCCAGCAGCTCAGATAGCAATCAGCCCCAGCATTTT.

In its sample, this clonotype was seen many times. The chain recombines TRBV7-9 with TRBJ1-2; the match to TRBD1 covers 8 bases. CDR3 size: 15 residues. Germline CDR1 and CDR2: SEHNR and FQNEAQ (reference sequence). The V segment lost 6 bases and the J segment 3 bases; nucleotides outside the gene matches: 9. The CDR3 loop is CASRSGTGRYYGYTF. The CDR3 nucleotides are TGTGCCAGCAGAAGTGGGACAGGACGCTACTATGGCTACACCTTC.

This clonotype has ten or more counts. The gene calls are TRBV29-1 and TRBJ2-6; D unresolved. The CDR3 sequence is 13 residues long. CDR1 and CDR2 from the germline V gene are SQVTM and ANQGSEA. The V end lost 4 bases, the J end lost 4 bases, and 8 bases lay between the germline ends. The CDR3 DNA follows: TGCAGCGTTGTTCCAGAGGGGGCCAACGTCCTGACTTTC. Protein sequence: CSVVPEGANVLTF.